This T cell receptor beta chain was identified in a study of T cells in Graves' hyperthyroidism and ophthalmopathy. About the research overall: Before any treatment, at initial diagnosis, peripheral blood was collected.

Study outcomes and limitations: Ophthalmopathy, as predicted by the model, came a median 6.5 months after the prediction.

Amplification of TCR beta CDR3 regions was performed using RNA transcripts as template. The primer set for the first-round RT-PCR of the TCR CDR3 was HTBI. MiXCR was run by TCRdb on the multiplex PCR reads, yielding one entry per CDR3 protein. The sample holds hundreds of thousands of distinct CDR3 sequences, about 15% seen once. V was pared by 0 bases and J by 3 bases, with 0 bases of the junction left unmatched. Germline V gene lookup returns CDR1 MGHRA and CDR2 YSYEKL. This CDR3 is 14 amino acids long. This clonotype was picked up many times. The antigen remains undetermined. Ophthalmopathy patients had moderate-to-severe active disease, CAS ≥3, NOSPECS ≥4, and disease duration under 3 months. Patients showing uncontrolled infection, other autoimmune disease, pregnancy or lactation were ineligible.

Sequenced input: blood. The chain has TRBV4-1 and TRBJ2-7; TRBD2 agrees at 9 bases. This clonotype originated in a woman in her forties with Graves' ophthalmopathy. The CDR3 region has the DNA TGCGCCAGCAGCCAAGATAGCGGGAGCTACGAGCAGTACTTC. As protein: CASSQDSGSYEQYF.